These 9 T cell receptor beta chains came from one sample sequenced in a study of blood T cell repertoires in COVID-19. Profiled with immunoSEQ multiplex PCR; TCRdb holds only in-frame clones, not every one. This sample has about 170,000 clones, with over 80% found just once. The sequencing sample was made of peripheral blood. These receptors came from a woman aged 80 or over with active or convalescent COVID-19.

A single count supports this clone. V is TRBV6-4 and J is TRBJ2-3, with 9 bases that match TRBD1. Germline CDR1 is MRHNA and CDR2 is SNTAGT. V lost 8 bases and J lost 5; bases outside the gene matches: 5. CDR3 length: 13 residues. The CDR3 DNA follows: TGTGCCAGCTCGGGACAGGGAGGAGATACGCAGTATTTT. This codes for CASSGQGGDTQYF.

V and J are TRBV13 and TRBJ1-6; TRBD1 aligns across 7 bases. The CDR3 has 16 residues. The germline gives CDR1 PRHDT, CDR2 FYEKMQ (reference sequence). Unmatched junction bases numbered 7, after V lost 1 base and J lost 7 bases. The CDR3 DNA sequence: TGTGCCAGCAGCTTAGTCCGACAGGGACGGAATTCACCCCTCCACTTT. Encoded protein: CASSLVRQGRNSPLHF.

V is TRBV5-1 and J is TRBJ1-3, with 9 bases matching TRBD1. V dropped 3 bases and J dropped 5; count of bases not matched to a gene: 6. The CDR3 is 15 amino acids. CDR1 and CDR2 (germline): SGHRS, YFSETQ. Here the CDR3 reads CASSSQGALRNTIYF. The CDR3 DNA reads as TGCGCCAGCAGCTCACAGGGGGCGCTTCGAAACACCATATATTTT.

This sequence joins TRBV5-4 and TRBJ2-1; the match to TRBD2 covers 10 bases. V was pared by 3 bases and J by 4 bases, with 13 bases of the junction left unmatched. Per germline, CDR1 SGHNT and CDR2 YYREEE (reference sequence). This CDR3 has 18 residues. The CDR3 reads CASSSLGRAGGRYNEQFF. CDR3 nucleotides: TGTGCCAGCAGCTCTCTTGGGCGAGCGGGGGGGCGTTACAATGAGCAGTTCTTC.

CDR3 sequence: CASSQGQLSTDTQYF. The CDR3 coding sequence is TGCGCCAGCAGCCAGGGACAGTTAAGCACAGATACGCAGTATTTT. The V and J genes are TRBV4-3 and TRBJ2-3; TRBD1 aligns across 7 bases. Germline V gene lookup returns CDR1 LGHNA and CDR2 YSLEER. The CDR3 has 15 residues. J lost 0 bases, V lost 3 bases, and 3 bases had no gene match.

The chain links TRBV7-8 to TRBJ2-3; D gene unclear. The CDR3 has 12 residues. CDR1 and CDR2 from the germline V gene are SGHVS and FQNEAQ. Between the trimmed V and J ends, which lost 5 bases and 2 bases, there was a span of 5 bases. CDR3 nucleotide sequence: TGTGCCAGCAGCCCACACACAGATACGCAGTATTTT. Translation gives CASSPHTDTQYF.

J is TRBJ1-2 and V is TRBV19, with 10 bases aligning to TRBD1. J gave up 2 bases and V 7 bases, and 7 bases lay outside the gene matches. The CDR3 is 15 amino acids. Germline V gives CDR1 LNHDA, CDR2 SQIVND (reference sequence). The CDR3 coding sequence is TGTGCCAGTAACCCCTCGGGACAGGGGAACTATGGCTACACCTTC. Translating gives CASNPSGQGNYGYTF.

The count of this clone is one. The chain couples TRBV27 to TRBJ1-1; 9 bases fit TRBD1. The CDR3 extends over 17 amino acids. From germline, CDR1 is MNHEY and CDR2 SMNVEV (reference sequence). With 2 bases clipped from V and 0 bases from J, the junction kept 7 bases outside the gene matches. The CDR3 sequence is CASSLAGTGTLNTEAFF. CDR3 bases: TGTGCCAGCAGTTTAGCCGGGACAGGGACCCTGAACACTGAAGCTTTCTTT.

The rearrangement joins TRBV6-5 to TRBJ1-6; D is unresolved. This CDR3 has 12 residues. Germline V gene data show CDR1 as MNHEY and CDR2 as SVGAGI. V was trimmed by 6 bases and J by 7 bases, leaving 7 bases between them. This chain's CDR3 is CASSLENSPLHF. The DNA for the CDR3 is TGTGCCAGCAGCCTGGAGAATTCACCCCTCCACTTT.